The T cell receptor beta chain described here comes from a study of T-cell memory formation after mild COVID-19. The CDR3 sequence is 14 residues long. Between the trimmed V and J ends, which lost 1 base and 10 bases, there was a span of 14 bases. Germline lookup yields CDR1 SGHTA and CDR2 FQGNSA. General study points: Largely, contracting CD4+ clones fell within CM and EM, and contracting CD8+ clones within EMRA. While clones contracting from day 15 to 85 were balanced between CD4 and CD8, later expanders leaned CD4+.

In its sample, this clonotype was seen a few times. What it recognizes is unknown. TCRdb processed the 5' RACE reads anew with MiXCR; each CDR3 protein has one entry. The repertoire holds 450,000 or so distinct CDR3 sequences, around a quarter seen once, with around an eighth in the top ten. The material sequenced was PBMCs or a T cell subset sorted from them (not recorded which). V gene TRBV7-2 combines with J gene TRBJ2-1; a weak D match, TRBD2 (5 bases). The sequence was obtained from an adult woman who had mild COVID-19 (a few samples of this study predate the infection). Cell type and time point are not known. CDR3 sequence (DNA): TGTGCCAGCAGCTTAGTACTAGACTTCGGCGAGCAGTTCTTC. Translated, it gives CASSLVLDFGEQFF.